This T cell receptor beta chain was recovered during a study of cytomegalovirus exposure and HLA in healthy donors. Details on this clone: What it binds is not known.

Primers: 60 Vbeta forward and 13 Jbeta reverse. Assay used: immunoSEQ multiplex PCR; TCRdb lists only in-frame clones, some missing. The data show about 200,000 clones, 80% to 90% seen once. This CDR3 is 18 amino acids long. J was trimmed by 5 bases and V by 1 base; bases with no gene match: 8. Germline values: CDR1 LNHNV, CDR2 YYDKDF (reference sequence). Findings of the study overall: Associated with HLA alleles at 0.05 false discovery rate in a later analysis were 16,951 TCR beta sequences. Most of the TCR beta V segments (in an earlier analysis) were productive either about 87% or about 30% of the time. Researchers reported in a later analysis that a missense DCLRE1C variant was tied to TCR beta V- and J-gene trimming. It was taken for granted in presence/absence analyses that sequencing depth across donors was roughly uniform.

The chain uses TRBV15 and TRBJ2-2, with 12 bases identical to TRBD2. This TCR came from a woman in her 30s in good health and CMV-seronegative. Sequencing used PBMCs. The CDR3, as DNA: TGTGCCACCAGCAGAGGTCCTAGCGGGAGGGGAGCAACCGGGGAGCTGTTTTTT. Amino acids: CATSRGPSGRGATGELFF.